This TCR beta chain is from a study of cytomegalovirus exposure and HLA in healthy donors. Across the whole study: The Caucasian-associated ancestry cluster held roughly 80% of approximately 400 genotyped donors. Study findings and constraints: Across donors, most TCRs were seen rarely, yet some public ones were widespread.

A single count supports this clone. The antigen is unknown. Vbeta (60) and Jbeta (13) primers were used in the PCR. Here immunoSEQ multiplex PCR was the method, and the copy in TCRdb shows in-frame clones only, minus some. The sample includes around 170,000 clones, over 65% of them seen just once. Trimming pared 5 bases from V and 5 bases from J, leaving 19 bases between. The CDR3 runs to 15 residues. Germline values: CDR1 SGDLS, CDR2 YYNGEE. The source is a man aged 18 to 30 in good health and CMV-seronegative. The chain employs TRBV9 and TRBJ2-5; D is perhaps TRBD2 (5 bases). Sequencing was performed on PBMCs. CDR3 sequence reads: CASSPSEGKLETQYF. The CDR3 DNA sequence: TGTGCCAGCAGTCCCTCAGAGGGAAAACTGGAGACCCAGTACTTC.